Listed below are T cell receptor beta chains from one sample, sequenced in a study of shared clonotypes between healthy human individuals. The table came from immunoSEQ multiplex PCR; TCRdb's copy has only in-frame clones and leaves some out. The table lists 2 million to 3 million clones, roughly 93% of them singletons. The sequencing input was naive CD4+ T cells from PBMCs. The receptors shown here come from a man in his late teens or twenties in good health. Some clones in this sample may be carry-over from other donors' samples. Each CDR3 is given with its conserved first and last residue. D genes are given only for firm matches. Some rows have no size entry. The others give once, few or many, or a class for an expanded clone.

D gene: -; V gene: TRBV5-4; J gene: TRBJ1-2; clone size: few; CDR3 DNA: TGTGCCAGCAGCTCCGCGGGGGAGGGCGACTATGGCTACACCTTC; CDR3 protein: CASSSAGEGDYGYTF
D gene: -; V gene: TRBV11-2; J gene: TRBJ1-3; clone size: -; CDR3 DNA: TGTGCCAGCAGCTTTATTAGCACAGCTAATGGAAACACCATATATTTT; CDR3 protein: CASSFISTANGNTIYF
D gene: -; V gene: TRBV25-1; J gene: TRBJ1-1; clone size: -; CDR3 DNA: TGTGCCAGCAGTGATCCCAGGGGTGGGGACACTGAAGCTTTCTTT; CDR3 protein: CASSDPRGGDTEAFF
D gene: -; V gene: TRBV5-1; J gene: TRBJ1-1; clone size: few; CDR3 DNA: TGCGCCAGCAGCTTGGGCTTTGGAGGGGGTACTGAAGCTTTCTTT; CDR3 protein: CASSLGFGGGTEAFF
D gene: -; V gene: TRBV28; J gene: TRBJ1-3; clone size: -; CDR3 DNA: TGTGCCAGCAGTTTTCTGGACAGCAGAAACACCATATATTTT; CDR3 protein: CASSFLDSRNTIYF
D gene: TRBD1; V gene: TRBV6-6; J gene: TRBJ1-2; clone size: -; CDR3 DNA: TGTGCCAGCAGTTACCTAACAGGGGCAGGGGGCTACACCTTC; CDR3 protein: CASSYLTGAGGYTF
D gene: TRBD1; V gene: TRBV28; J gene: TRBJ2-7; clone size: -; CDR3 DNA: TGTGCCACCCGGGACAGGGGTTACGAGCAGTACTTC; CDR3 protein: CATRDRGYEQYF
D gene: -; V gene: TRBV2; J gene: TRBJ1-5; clone size: -; CDR3 DNA: TGTGCCAGCATGAGAGGGGGTGAGGGTCAGCCCCAGCATTTT; CDR3 protein: CASMRGGEGQPQHF
D gene: -; V gene: TRBV7-6; J gene: TRBJ1-1; clone size: -; CDR3 DNA: TGTGCCAGCAGCTTAGATACGAACACTGAAGCTTTCTTT; CDR3 protein: CASSLDTNTEAFF
D gene: -; V gene: TRBV5-6; J gene: TRBJ1-5; clone size: -; CDR3 DNA: TGTGCCAGCAGCTTGTATTCGGGTATTAATCAGCCCCAGCATTTT; CDR3 protein: CASSLYSGINQPQHF
D gene: TRBD2; V gene: TRBV28; J gene: TRBJ2-4; clone size: -; CDR3 DNA: TGTGCCAGCAGTCACCCCTTGGGGGGGACGGGGGGCAAAAACATTCAGTACTTC; CDR3 protein: CASSHPLGGTGGKNIQYF
D gene: TRBD1; V gene: TRBV9; J gene: TRBJ1-4; clone size: -; CDR3 DNA: TGTGCCAGCAGCGCTATCCCTGACAGGGGAACTAATGAAAAACTGTTTTTT; CDR3 protein: CASSAIPDRGTNEKLFF
D gene: TRBD1; V gene: TRBV25-1; J gene: TRBJ1-1; clone size: -; CDR3 DNA: TGTGCCAGCAGTGGACGGACAGGTATGAACACTGAAGCTTTCTTT; CDR3 protein: CASSGRTGMNTEAFF
D gene: -; V gene: TRBV12-5; J gene: TRBJ1-2; clone size: -; CDR3 DNA: TGTGCTAGTGCACATAACTATGGCTACACCTTC; CDR3 protein: CASAHNYGYTF
D gene: -; V gene: TRBV19; J gene: TRBJ1-1; clone size: -; CDR3 DNA: TGTGCCAGTAGTAAAAGGGAATGGGGAACTGAAGCTTTCTTT; CDR3 protein: CASSKREWGTEAFF